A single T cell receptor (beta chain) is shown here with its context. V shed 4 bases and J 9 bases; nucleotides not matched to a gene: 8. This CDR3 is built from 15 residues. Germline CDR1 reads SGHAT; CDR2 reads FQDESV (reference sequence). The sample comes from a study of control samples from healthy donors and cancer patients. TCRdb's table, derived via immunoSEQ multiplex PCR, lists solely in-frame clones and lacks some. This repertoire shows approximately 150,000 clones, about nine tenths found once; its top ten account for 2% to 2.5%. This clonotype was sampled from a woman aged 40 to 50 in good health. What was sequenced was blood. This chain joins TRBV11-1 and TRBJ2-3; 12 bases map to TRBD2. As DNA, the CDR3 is TGTGCCAGCAGCTCTCCTAGCGGGGGGGCCCAGACGCAGTATTTT. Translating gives CASSSPSGGAQTQYF.